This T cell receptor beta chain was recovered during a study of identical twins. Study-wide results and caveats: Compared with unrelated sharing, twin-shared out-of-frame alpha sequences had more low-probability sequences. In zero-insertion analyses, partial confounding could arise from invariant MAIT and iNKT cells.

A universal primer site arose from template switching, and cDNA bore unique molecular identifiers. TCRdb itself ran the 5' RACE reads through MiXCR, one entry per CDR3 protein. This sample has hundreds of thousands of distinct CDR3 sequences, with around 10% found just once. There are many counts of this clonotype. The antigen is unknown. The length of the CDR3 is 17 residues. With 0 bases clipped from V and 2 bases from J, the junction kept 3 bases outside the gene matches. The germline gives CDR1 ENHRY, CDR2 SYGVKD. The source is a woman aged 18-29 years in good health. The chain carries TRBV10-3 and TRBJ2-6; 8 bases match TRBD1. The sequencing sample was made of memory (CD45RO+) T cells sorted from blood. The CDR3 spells CAISESRTGPGANVLTF. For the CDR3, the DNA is TGTGCCATCAGTGAGTCGAGGACAGGGCCTGGGGCCAACGTCCTGACTTTC.